The 2 T cell receptor beta chains reported below all come from one sample, sequenced in a study of patients and donors after allogeneic stem cell transplantation. MiXCR was run by TCRdb on the RT-PCR reads, yielding one entry per CDR3 protein. The sample consists of 800,000 to 1,000,000 distinct CDR3 sequences, more than 15% of them appearing once. What was sequenced was blood, either unsorted or a sorted T cell fraction (not recorded which). The receptor source for this set is a human donor who was either an allogeneic HSCT recipient or a stem cell or donor lymphocyte infusion donor (not recorded which). It is not recorded whose cells these are; they may come from a transplant donor.

This clonotype was detected only a few times. The rearrangement joins TRBV24-1 to TRBJ2-3; 7 bases align to TRBD1. V was pared by 4 bases and J by 4 bases, with 13 bases of the junction left unmatched. Germline CDR1 and CDR2: KGHDR and SFDVKD. The CDR3 spans 17 residues. The CDR3 loop is CATSDTPVDRDPDTQYF. The CDR3 DNA sequence: TGTGCCACCAGTGACACCCCGGTAGACAGGGATCCAGATACGCAGTATTTT.

J is TRBJ2-7 and V is TRBV5-1; D may be TRBD1 or TRBD2 (5 bases each). This CDR3 contains 13 residues. Germline V lookup: CDR1 SGHRS, CDR2 YFSETQ. V lost 0 bases and J lost 6, with 10 bases in between. The CDR3 spells CASSLDPGAEQYF. The CDR3 region has the DNA TGCGCCAGCAGCTTGGACCCCGGGGCCGAGCAGTACTTC.